This note documents a single T cell receptor beta chain sequence. There are a few counts of this clonotype. The antigen it binds to is not known. Per-base quality was not reported, and no clone a single base away is much larger than it. The record originates from a study of T-cell memory formation after mild COVID-19 (dated by TCRdb to the early 2020s). General notes on the study: TCR sequence clusters from the two donors were found to be largely donor specific. In a couple of donors, T-cell clones that expanded and contracted after mild COVID-19 were tracked by sequencing TCRalpha and TCRbeta repertoires over time. Two young, previously healthy adult volunteers made up the cohort, one male and one female. Overall study results and their limits: The study covered only a couple of mild cases, and larger cohorts including severe cases with pre-infection samples were considered necessary. Contracting CD4+ clones appeared mostly in the CM and EM memory subsets, whereas CD8+ clones were enriched in EMRA. Clones that contracted from day 15 to 85 showed balanced CD4/CD8 phenotypes, whereas a second wave of clones that expanded from day 15 to 37 leaned towards CD4+. The detection of some responding clones in pre-infection memory suggests that pre-existing cross-reactive memory T cells joined the SARS-CoV-2 response. The second-wave clones that peaked on day 37 were not confirmed to be SARS-CoV-2 specific.

The sequencer was an Illumina NovaSeq 6000. TCRalpha and TCRbeta cDNA libraries were constructed by 5'RACE with constant-segment primers, with sample barcodes and unique molecular identifiers being introduced. Trizol reagent was used to extract RNA from every sample. The libraries were amplified in two PCR steps, and the second step added a second sample barcode and Illumina TruSeq adapters. Sequencing of libraries was performed on an Illumina NovaSeq with 2 x 150 bp paired-end reads. In the authors' own workflow: With migec v1.2.7, reads were demultiplexed and then collapsed into UMI-guided consensus sequences. Using mixcr v2.1.11, the UMI consensuses were aligned to TRA and TRB V and J templates and assembled into clonotypes. Expanded or contracted clonotypes were those called significant by both edgeR and NoisET, with noise models trained on biological replicates. For edgeR calls, the cutoffs were a false discovery rate-adjusted p below 0.01 and a log2 fold-change threshold of 1. As an exploratory analysis of dynamics, PCA with hierarchical clustering was applied to max-normalized trajectories of the 1000 most abundant clonotypes. The CD4 or CD8 phenotype of responding clones was assigned using the separately sequenced CD4+ and CD8+ repertoires. TCRdb itself trimmed the public reads at Q25 with fastp, ran MiXCR and retained productive beta chains. Entries are consolidated by CDR3 protein sequence, retaining the most common genes and DNA. These V and J calls originate from TCRdb's pipeline instead of the authors' own analysis. This sample holds over 95,000 distinct CDR3 sequences; 22% were observed only once. The ten largest clones take up approximately 40% of the sample.

Ficoll-Paque density gradient centrifugation was the method used to isolate PBMCs. The sequence derives from a man younger than 35 who had mild COVID-19 (a few samples of this study predate the infection). The sample titles of this study are shuffled in the database, so cell type and time point are left out; the donor was told from shared clones. Sequences were obtained from PBMCs or a T cell subset sorted from them (not recorded which).

The DNA sequence is TGTGCCAGCAGCACCGAGCCAGGTTCCTACAATGAGCAGTTCTTC. Translated, this is CASSTEPGSYNEQFF. The chain employs TRBV5-4 and TRBJ2-1, with the D gene uncertain. From cysteine to phenylalanine, the CDR3 is 15 amino acids long. CDR3 DNA only is kept here, 45 bases in frame from base 1. The junction carries 12 bases between V and J, which are trimmed by 4 bases and 1 base respectively. CDR1 SGHNT and CDR2 YYREEE are derived from the germline V gene (reference sequence).